This T cell receptor (beta chain) derives from a study of blood T cells in healthy people across ages (dated by TCRdb to between 2014 and 2017). Some background on the complete study: In model experiments, roughly one uniquely barcoded TCR beta cDNA molecule per two T cells was captured by template switching. Using deep sequencing normalized with unique cDNA molecular identifiers, the study measured how TCR beta repertoire diversity changes with age. Four age groups were formed from the donors: young (average roughly 15 years), middle-aged (approximately 42), aged (62) and long-lived (more than 75). To avoid experimental bias, donors of different ages were randomly spread across the sequencing lanes. Two additional independent replicas of 1 million unique cDNA reads from the same blood draw were analyzed for two donors (one aged 18 to 30 and one aged 80 or older). On the study overall, not on this receptor specifically: A strong correlation was found between observed TCR beta diversity and the percentage of naive T cells measured by flow cytometry. Estimates of total diversity based on one million sequenced T cells were regarded as lower bounds and as underestimates. Compared with the aged group, more naive CD4+ T cells, fewer expanded clones and increased TCR diversity were shown by the long-lived group, suggesting age selection. As age increased, observed TCR beta diversity per million T cells dropped in a roughly linear way, and a significant reduction was already evident by age 40. Because donor CMV infection status was unknown, age-related changes in expanded clonotypes were potentially confounded. Because profiling used bulk unsorted PBMCs, naive and antigen-experienced compartments could not be compared conclusively.

The CDR3 measures 15 amino acids from cysteine to phenylalanine. Only CDR3 DNA remains: 45 bases, in frame from the first base. Ends trimmed: V by 6 bases, J by 4 bases; bases unmatched to a gene: 6. Library generation was performed with 5' RACE. Sequencing took place on an Illumina HiSeq 2500. A second PCR of 7 to 11 cycles was performed with a sample-barcoded 5' primer and a J-beta primer mix. A template-switch 5' adaptor carrying 12 random nucleotides introduced a unique molecular identifier onto each TCR beta cDNA molecule. At least 2.5 million CDR3-containing paired-end reads were obtained from each sample. First-strand cDNA was synthesized from all RNA with the Mint cDNA synthesis kit, primed by a TRBC-specific oligonucleotide. Following uracil-DNA glycosylase treatment, all cDNA underwent a first 18-cycle PCR with the universal primers M1SS and BC2_uni_R. As for how the authors treated the data: Each sample was normalized by randomly selecting 1 million high-quality reads, each carrying a distinct molecular identifier. Reads with shared molecular identifiers were discarded instead of being binned into consensus sequences. CDR3 identification, clonotype clustering and error correction used MiTCR with a Q25 quality threshold and the strictest error-elimination algorithm. A nonparametric unseen species model with Euler transformation was used to estimate a lower bound on total TCR beta diversity. In TCRdb, the public reads were trimmed at Q25 with fastp and aligned with MiXCR, with productive beta chains retained. One record per CDR3 amino acid sequence lists the most common genes and DNA. Clone size and V and J calls follow TCRdb, not the original study. The sample contains about 750,000 distinct CDR3 sequences, about 53% of them found a single time. Approximately 41% of the sample is in the top ten clones.

On this clonotype itself: The antigen this receptor binds is unknown. It has no much larger one-base neighbor in the sample; base qualities were not kept.

The 35 to 40 donors, aged about 6 to 95 years, were systemically healthy Caucasian individuals from Russia. Each donor gave ten milliliters of peripheral blood, collected into EDTA-treated Vacutainer tubes. Ficoll-Paque density-gradient centrifugation was used to isolate PBMCs, with at least 7 million per sample. Total RNA, at least 6 micrograms per sample, was extracted from PBMCs with Trizol reagent. Naive CD45RAhigh/CD27high T cell percentages were measured by flow cytometry on a PBMC aliquot from every donor. The chain was built from TRBV12-3 or TRBV12-4 and TRBJ2-2, with TRBD1 identical over 9 junction bases. Sequenced sample: blood. The TCR comes from a man older than 75 in good health. The base sequence is TGTGCCAGCAGACAACAGGGGGCGACCACCGGGGAGCTGTTTTTT. Translation gives CASRQQGATTGELFF.